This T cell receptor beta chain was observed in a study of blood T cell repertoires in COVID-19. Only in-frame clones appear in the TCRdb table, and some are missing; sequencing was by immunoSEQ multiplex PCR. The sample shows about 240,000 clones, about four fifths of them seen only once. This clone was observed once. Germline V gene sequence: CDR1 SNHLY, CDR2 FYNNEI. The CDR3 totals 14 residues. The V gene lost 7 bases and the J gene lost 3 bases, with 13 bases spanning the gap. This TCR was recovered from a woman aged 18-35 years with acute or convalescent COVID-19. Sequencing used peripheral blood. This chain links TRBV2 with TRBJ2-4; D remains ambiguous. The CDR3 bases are TGTGCCAGCAAATCTGTGCGGAACAAAAACATTCAGTACTTC. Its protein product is CASKSVRNKNIQYF.